Presented here are 10 T cell receptor beta chains from one specimen sequenced in a study of blood T cell repertoires in COVID-19. The data were produced by immunoSEQ multiplex PCR, yet TCRdb's version contains in-frame clones alone and is incomplete. Among some 240,000 clones listed, approximately 92% were seen once. Sequencing was done on a sample of peripheral blood. The receptors here all came from a woman aged 40 to 50 who had recovered from COVID-19.

Note on this clone: The same CDR3 is also encoded by other DNA sequences in this sample. This chain connects TRBV11-2 to TRBJ1-5; no definite D call. CDR3 size: 13 residues. In germline, CDR1 is SGHAT, CDR2 FQNNGV. Trimming shortened V by 1 base and J by 2 bases, and 3 bases separated the two germline ends. The CDR3 is CASSLGRNQPQHF. The CDR3 DNA sequence: TGTGCCAGCAGCTTAGGGCGCAATCAGCCCCAGCATTTT.

This rearrangement joins TRBV24-1 to TRBJ2-2; 8 bases align to TRBD1. CDR1 is KGHDR and CDR2 is SFDVKD in the germline V gene. Trimming at V came to 5 bases and at J to 0 bases, leaving 10 bases not matched to a gene. CDR3 size: 18 residues. The CDR3: CATSGGRGRDANTGELFF. The CDR3 DNA is TGTGCCACCAGTGGTGGCAGGGGGCGAGATGCGAACACCGGGGAGCTGTTTTTT.

CDR3 amino acids: CSASEDSHTDTQYF. CDR3 nucleotides: TGCAGTGCTAGTGAGGACTCCCACACAGATACGCAGTATTTT. The chain uses TRBV20-1 and TRBJ2-3, with TRBD2 as a possible D gene (5 bases). V shed 3 bases and J shed 2 bases, with 12 bases lying between them. CDR3 length: 14 residues. From germline, CDR1 is DFQATT and CDR2 SNEGSKA (reference sequence).

This chain links TRBV19 with TRBJ1-2; perhaps TRBD1 as D (5 bases). Germline lookup yields CDR1 LNHDA and CDR2 SQIVND (reference sequence). V was pared by 6 bases and J by 1 base, with 12 bases between. The CDR3 runs to 14 residues. The CDR3 here is CASRQRGVNYGYTF. CDR3 nucleotides: TGTGCCAGTAGGCAGCGGGGGGTTAACTATGGCTACACCTTC.

The chain joins TRBV6-5 to TRBJ2-3; D may be TRBD2 (5 bases). Germline CDR1 is MNHEY and CDR2 is SVGAGI. V lost 0 bases and J lost 2, with 12 bases in between. CDR3 length equals 16 residues. The CDR3 loop is CASSYSPDLNTDTQYF. The CDR3 DNA reads as TGTGCCAGCAGTTACTCCCCGGACTTAAACACAGATACGCAGTATTTT.

This chain links TRBV14 with TRBJ2-1; tentatively, D is TRBD1 (5 bases). Germline CDR1 SGHDN, CDR2 FVKESK. Trimming took off 4 bases at V and 9 bases at J, with 13 bases between the two ends. The CDR3 has 13 residues. The CDR3 loop reads CASSRTSRGEQFF. In DNA, the CDR3 is TGTGCCAGCAGCCGGACAAGCCGAGGTGAGCAGTTCTTC.

This chain joins TRBV12-3 or TRBV12-4 and TRBJ2-7; TRBD1 agrees at 7 bases. V shed 6 bases, J shed 6 bases, and the junction held 5 bases outside the gene matches. The CDR3 spans 12 residues. CDR3 sequence: CASSLDRVEQYF. The CDR3 DNA reads as TGTGCCAGCAGCCTCGACAGGGTCGAGCAGTACTTC.

The DNA for the CDR3 is TGTGCCAGCAGCGTAGACGGGACAGCTGGAAACACCATATATTTT. Protein sequence: CASSVDGTAGNTIYF. The chain joins TRBV9 to TRBJ1-3; 7 bases line up with TRBD1. The CDR3 length is 15 residues. V lost 0 bases to trimming and J lost 2 bases; unmatched junction nucleotides: 2. Germline V gives CDR1 SGDLS, CDR2 YYNGEE. Filled out from reference TRBV9 and TRBJ1-3, the complete variable domain reads DSGVTQTPKHLITATGQRVTLRCSPRSGDLSVYWYQQSLDQGLQFLIQYYNGEERAKGNILERFSAQQFPDLHSELNLSSLELGDSALYFCASSVDGTAGNTIYFGEGSWLTVV.

The rearrangement uses TRBV11-3 and TRBJ2-1; 11 bases fit TRBD2. This CDR3 is built from 13 residues. V dropped 5 bases and J dropped 10; count of bases not matched to a gene: 4. Germline values: CDR1 SGHNT, CDR2 YENEEA. CDR3 loop: CASSRLAGGEQFF. The CDR3 coding sequence is TGTGCCAGCAGCCGGCTAGCGGGAGGAGAGCAGTTCTTC. Filled out from reference TRBV11-3 and TRBJ2-1, the complete variable domain reads EAGVVQSPRYKIIEKKQPVAFWCNPISGHNTLYWYLQNLGQGPELLIRYENEEAVDDSQLPKDRFSAERLKGVDSTLKIQPAELGDSAVYLCASSRLAGGEQFFGPGTRLTVL.

The V and J genes are TRBV29-1 and TRBJ1-2; D perhaps matches TRBD1 (6 bases). The germline gives CDR1 SQVTM, CDR2 ANQGSEA. The CDR3 spans 11 residues. V was trimmed by 6 bases and J by 8 bases, leaving 13 bases between them. The CDR3 loop reads CSVASGEGYTF. CDR3 DNA sequence: TGCAGCGTCGCCTCAGGGGAAGGCTACACCTTC.